Each of the 24 T cell receptor beta chains below was sequenced from the same sample in a study of CD8 T cells in Susac syndrome. With random hexamers, roughly 0.45 to 1 ug RNA was reverse transcribed. TCRdb ran MiXCR on the immunoSEQ multiplex PCR reads and lists one entry per CDR3 protein. The repertoire holds more than 95,000 distinct CDR3 sequences, with about 93% as singletons. The sample consisted of CD4+ T cells from PBMCs. These receptors originate from a human donor in good health.

The chain has TRBV27 and TRBJ1-2, with a weak D call TRBD1 (5 bases). The CDR3 is 14 amino acids. Trimming shortened V by 6 bases and J by 4 bases, and 15 bases separated the two germline ends. Germline V lookup: CDR1 MNHEY, CDR2 SMNVEV (reference sequence). CDR3 bases: TGTGCCAGCAGGCCTGGGGGTTTGTCCTATGGCTACACCTTC. Translating gives CASRPGGLSYGYTF.

This rearrangement joins TRBV6-5 to TRBJ2-7; the D is unclear. CDR1 is MNHEY, CDR2 SVGAGI, per germline. Between the trimmed V and J ends, which lost 2 bases and 1 base, there was a span of 12 bases. The CDR3 is 15 amino acids. The CDR3 spells CASSYKGTPSYEQYF. CDR3 nucleotides: TGTGCCAGCAGTTACAAGGGAACGCCTTCCTACGAGCAGTACTTC.

V is TRBV18 and J is TRBJ1-1, with no clear D. V lost 0 bases and J 0 bases, leaving 14 bases between the germline ends. There are 17 residues in the CDR3. Germline CDR1 KGHSH, CDR2 LQKENI. Here the CDR3 reads CASSPPNLVLLNTEAFF. CDR3 DNA sequence: TGTGCCAGCTCACCACCCAATCTGGTCCTTTTGAACACTGAAGCTTTCTTT.

This clonotype was detected only once. This rearrangement joins TRBV12-3 or TRBV12-4 to TRBJ1-4; D remains unclear. The CDR3 is 13 residues long. V lost 1 base to trimming and J lost 13 bases, with 13 bases between them. In nucleotides, the CDR3 is TGTGCCAGCAGTTTAGTGACCCGGGGTGGACTGTTTTTT. Its protein product is CASSLVTRGGLFF.

The CDR3 DNA sequence: TGCGCCAGCAGTCCTACAATTGGGACAGAACCCTACGAGCAGTACTTC. It encodes CASSPTIGTEPYEQYF. The J gene is TRBJ2-7, the V gene TRBV10-2, with 7 bases aligning to TRBD1. V was clipped by 5 bases and J by 2 bases; unmatched bases: 12. The germline gives CDR1 WSHSY, CDR2 SAAADI. This CDR3 is 16 amino acids long.

A single count supports this clonotype. The rearrangement joins TRBV4-1 to TRBJ1-5; possibly TRBD1 for D (5 bases). The CDR3 extends over 17 amino acids. Germline CDR1 MGHRA, CDR2 YSYEKL. V was clipped by 4 bases and J by 6 bases, with 22 bases between them. The CDR3 sequence: CASSRPGGTGLGQPQHF. Written as DNA, the CDR3 is TGCGCCAGCAGCCGACCGGGGGGGACCGGGCTAGGTCAGCCCCAGCATTTT.

About this clonotype itself: Sequence at one end of the junction differs from germline and may be a read error. This chain uses TRBV29-1 with TRBJ1-1; 7 bases align to TRBD1. Germline CDR1 and CDR2: SQVTM and ANQGSEA. This CDR3 is 14 amino acids long. The CDR3 region has the DNA TGCAGCGTGGAAGACCCGGGACAGTTCACTGAAGCTTTCTTT. Its protein product is CSVEDPGQFTEAFF.

This chain connects TRBV12-3 or TRBV12-4 to TRBJ1-2, with 11 bases aligning to TRBD1. The CDR3 is 15 residues long. Trimming removed 7 bases from V and 5 bases from J; junction bases left unmatched: 9. The DNA of the CDR3 is TGTGCCAGCACTTACAGGACAGGGGGCGCGTATGGCTACACCTTC. This translates into CASTYRTGGAYGYTF.

The gene calls are TRBV5-1 and TRBJ2-5, with 13 positions matching TRBD2. V lost 4 bases to trimming and J lost 5 bases; unmatched junction nucleotides: 14. Germline CDR1 SGHRS, CDR2 YFSETQ. This CDR3 is built from 18 residues. Here the CDR3 reads CASSPGLAGAYPAETQYF. As DNA, the CDR3 is TGCGCCAGCAGCCCCGGACTAGCGGGAGCTTACCCGGCGGAGACCCAGTACTTC.

The rearrangement links TRBV3-1 to TRBJ2-5, with D possibly being TRBD2 (5 bases). CDR3 length equals 14 residues. Per germline, CDR1 LGHDT and CDR2 YNNKEL (reference sequence). V lost 1 base and J lost 1, with 7 bases in between. DNA of the CDR3: TGTGCCAGCAGCCAAGGAGGGTTCCAAGAGACCCAGTACTTC. Protein product: CASSQGGFQETQYF.

This clonotype was found once. This chain joins TRBV3-1 and TRBJ1-1, with TRBD1 identical over 10 bases. Germline V gives CDR1 LGHDT, CDR2 YNNKEL (reference sequence). V lost 0 bases and J lost 4; bases outside the gene matches: 5. There are 16 residues in the CDR3. The CDR3 region is CASSQEYRDRGTEAFF. For the CDR3, the DNA is TGTGCCAGCAGCCAAGAATACCGGGACAGGGGCACTGAAGCTTTCTTT.

The rearrangement joins TRBV2 to TRBJ2-7, with a weak D call TRBD2 (6 bases). The CDR3 length is 14 residues. Trimming removed 4 bases from V and 3 bases from J, with 13 bases in between. Looked up from germline, CDR1 is SNHLY and CDR2 is FYNNEI. In nucleotides, the CDR3 is TGTGCCAGCAGTGTCGGCGGGAACATCTACGAGCAGTACTTC. It codes for CASSVGGNIYEQYF.

Written as DNA, the CDR3 is TGTGCCAGCAGGGGGTACTCCTACAATGAGCAGTTCTTC. The encoded protein is CASRGYSYNEQFF. The chain recombines TRBV5-4 with TRBJ2-1; D gene ambiguous. CDR3 size: 13 residues. Germline-derived CDR1 and CDR2 are SGHNT and YYREEE (reference sequence). V was shortened by 5 bases and J by 0 bases, with 6 bases between the two germline ends.

The chain is built from TRBV5-1 and TRBJ2-7; weak D call: TRBD2 (6 bases). Germline V gene data show CDR1 as SGHRS and CDR2 as YFSETQ. Deletions cut 4 bases from V and 7 bases from J, with 18 bases between. The CDR3 consists of 14 residues. The CDR3 region has the DNA TGCGCCAGCAGCCCCCGGGACTCCCTCGGGGAGCAGTACTTC. Protein product: CASSPRDSLGEQYF.

The chain's CDR3 is CASSSTTGTGIYEQYF. CDR3 DNA sequence: TGTGCCAGCAGCTCTACTACCGGGACAGGGATTTACGAGCAGTACTTC. This chain uses TRBV7-2 with TRBJ2-7, with 9 positions matching TRBD1. The junction had 11 bases not matched to a gene; V was cut back by 4 bases and J by 4 bases. CDR3 length: 16 amino acids. Germline lookup yields CDR1 SGHTA and CDR2 FQGNSA. The full variable domain, rest sourced from reference TRBV7-2 and TRBJ2-7, is GAGVSQSPSNKVTEKGKDVELRCDPISGHTALYWYRQSLGQGLEFLIYFQGNSAPDKSGLPSDRFSAERTGGSVSTLTIQRTQQEDSAVYLCASSSTTGTGIYEQYFGPGTRLTVT.

The gene calls are TRBV11-2 and TRBJ1-1; 7 bases fit TRBD1. The CDR3 spans 15 residues. Germline loops: CDR1 SGHAT, CDR2 FQNNGV. V gave up 4 bases and J gave up 2 bases; unmatched junction bases: 7. In nucleotides, the CDR3 is TGTGCCAGCAGCTACCAGGGAGGGGGCAACACTGAAGCTTTCTTT. Translation gives CASSYQGGGNTEAFF.

The genes are TRBV12-3 or TRBV12-4 and TRBJ2-7; 8 nucleotides line up with TRBD2. Germline trimming cut 3 bases from V and 3 bases from J; bases unmatched to any gene: 7. CDR3 size: 15 residues. The CDR3 region is CASSFPKAGDYEQYF. The CDR3 DNA reads TGTGCCAGCAGTTTTCCCAAAGCGGGAGACTACGAGCAGTACTTC.

The gene calls are TRBV5-1 and TRBJ1-2; D is ambiguous. The CDR3 contains 14 residues. Trimming cost V 1 base and J 2 bases, with 9 bases left between them. Germline V gene lookup returns CDR1 SGHRS and CDR2 YFSETQ. This CDR3 reads CASSLKEVNYGYTF. In nucleotides, the CDR3 is TGCGCCAGCAGCTTGAAAGAAGTCAACTATGGCTACACCTTC.

The chain is built from TRBV7-9 and TRBJ1-1; no clear D. V lost 4 bases to trimming and J lost 6 bases, with 18 bases between them. Per germline, CDR1 SEHNR and CDR2 FQNEAQ (reference sequence). CDR3 size: 15 residues. CDR3 DNA sequence: TGTGCCAGCAGCTCTCTCCGGGCCGCGAGCTCTGAAGCTTTCTTT. This encodes CASSSLRAASSEAFF.

The rearrangement links TRBV5-6 to TRBJ2-7; TRBD1 matches at 8 bases. Trimming removed 4 bases from V and 4 bases from J; junction bases left unmatched: 19. Per germline, CDR1 SGHDT and CDR2 YYEEEE. This CDR3 region has 18 residues. In nucleotides, the CDR3 is TGTGCCAGCAGCCGACTTTTAACCCTTGGACAGGGAGCATACGAGCAGTACTTC. It is translated as CASSRLLTLGQGAYEQYF.

The chain employs TRBV6-2 or TRBV6-3 and TRBJ2-3, with TRBD2 matching over 15 bases. V lost 6 bases to trimming and J lost 8 bases; unmatched junction nucleotides: 6. Germline values: CDR1 MNHEY, CDR2 SVGEGT. The CDR3 totals 15 residues. The CDR3 loop is CASRRSGLAGGTQYF. The DNA of the CDR3 is TGTGCCAGCAGACGTTCGGGACTAGCGGGAGGTACGCAGTATTTT.

V usage is TRBV9 and J usage is TRBJ2-5; TRBD2 matches at 7 bases. The CDR3 totals 14 residues. Losses at the gene ends were 4 bases for V and 5 bases for J; bases not matched to a gene: 8. In germline, CDR1 is SGDLS, CDR2 YYNGEE. The DNA of the CDR3 is TGTGCCAGCAGCCCCTCCGGCGGGAGTGAGACCCAGTACTTC. Translating it yields CASSPSGGSETQYF.

The chain links TRBV5-1 to TRBJ2-3; D could derive from TRBD1 or TRBD2 (6 bases each). The CDR3 extends over 15 amino acids. The germline gives CDR1 SGHRS, CDR2 YFSETQ. Trimming took 4 bases from V and 6 from J, leaving 18 bases between them. CDR3 amino acids: CASSRGTSPGDTQYF. The CDR3 DNA sequence: TGCGCCAGCAGCAGGGGGACTTCACCTGGGGATACGCAGTATTTT.

This clonotype was observed once. V gene TRBV18 combines with J gene TRBJ2-5, with D unresolved. V lost 0 bases and J lost 4, with 6 bases in between. CDR1 is KGHSH and CDR2 is LQKENI in the germline V gene. The CDR3 covers 13 residues. In DNA, the CDR3 is TGTGCCAGCTCACCACCGTTCCTAGAGACCCAGTACTTC. Its translation: CASSPPFLETQYF.